This TCR beta chain was sequenced for a study of T cell responses to AZD1222 COVID-19 vaccine (dated by TCRdb to the early 2020s). Some background on the complete study: TCR sequencing covered approximately 230 trial participants: some 210 given two doses of AZD1222 and around 26 given two doses of MenACWY control vaccine. Enrollment into the trials was organized by age into subgroups of 18-55, 56-69 and 70-plus years, and those subgroups contained about 160, 30 and 59 TCR-sequenced participants, respectively.

The CDR3 sequence holds 14 residues, the cysteine and phenylalanine included. The sequence is cut down to CDR3 DNA, 42 bases in frame from base 1. A distance of 11 bases separates the germline ends of V and J, which lose 5 bases and 4 bases respectively. CDR1 SGHTA and CDR2 FQGNSA are derived from the germline V gene. Only one count was recorded for this clone. It lacks a known antigen. No qualities accompany the bases; no much larger clone lies one base away. Explained via the paper, the time point label denotes: baseline before first vaccination. Read against the paper, the sample's treatment or condition label means: meningococcal conjugate vaccine given as trial control. Vaccinee samples were obtained from the UK trials COV001 and COV002, which included a single-blind randomized controlled phase 2/3 trial of AZD1222 (ChAdOx1 nCoV-19) in healthy adults. For TCRbeta chain sequencing, PBMC samples from trial participants were taken at day 0 and at day 28 after the second dose.

Results and caveats for the whole study, not just this receptor: Participants were mostly white British and included more females than males, and it was suggested by the authors that clonal diversity may have been underestimated. Reportedly, almost half of the unique spike-specific TCRs recognized epitopes lying outside the regions that are mutated in the B.1.351 and B.1.1.7 variants. Conclusions about previously exposed vaccinees are limited, since just 5 to 7 AZD1222 recipients were seropositive for SARS-CoV-2 at baseline. The 56-69-year group was small, and its depth increase did not reach significance, likely because of low power. After two AZD1222 doses, both the breadth and the depth of spike-specific TCRs were significantly higher than at day 0 and than in MenACWY recipients. No day 14 peak-response samples were available, so repertoires were characterized only after the peak T cell response. Vaccine-associated CD4 TCRs spanned the whole spike protein, with dominant responses in regions 160-218 and 743-854.

The CDR3 regions of human TCRbeta chains were analyzed by immunosequencing. The study's processing was this. Repertoire TCRs were matched against a reference library of SARS-CoV-2-specific TCRs generated with the MIRA antigen-specificity platform. Breadth meant the fraction of unique TCRs that were SARS-CoV-2-associated, whereas depth meant the fraction of total T cells that were SARS-CoV-2-associated. Using the MIRA data, every spike-specific TCR was mapped to the spike region that the TCR reacted to and assigned to either a CD4 or a CD8 class. Log10-transformed breadth and depth values were compared by one-way ANOVA with Sidak's multiple comparisons tests. The table was pulled from immuneACCESS by TCRdb, which kept in-frame rearrangements only. Such tables lose some clones; where checked, under half of the loss comes from unresolved V genes, and the rest has no known cause. V, J and clone size are those of that table, while D and trimming were read from the DNA. The sample yields approximately 100,000 clones; around 90% were counted once. The ten largest make up roughly 12% of the sample.

This chain joins TRBV7-2 to TRBJ1-4, with the D gene not clear enough to name. The receptor comes from an adult in good health. The material sequenced was peripheral blood, taken on day 0 of MenACWY control vaccination. CDR3 reads: CASSPHPSNEKLFF. The nucleotide sequence reads TGTGCCAGCAGCCCCCATCCGAGTAATGAAAAACTGTTTTTT.